This T cell receptor (beta chain) originates from a study of shared clonotypes between healthy human individuals. Nashville, Tennessee was home to all donors, each a Caucasian adult. Subsets obtained from CD4+ cells comprised CD45RA+ naive and CD45RA-negative memory cells. Study results and limitations: Few donors restricted represented genetic and exposure-history diversity.

Deep was the level at which the assay was run. Sequencing used immunoSEQ multiplex PCR; TCRdb keeps in-frame clones, though not all of them. Here the sample spans over a million clones, about 76% being singletons. As for this clone: The antigen is unknown.

The clonotype originates from a man between 18 and 35 years old in good health. Input material: memory CD4+ T cells sorted from blood. Subset in this sample: CD45RA-negative fraction.

The CDR3: CASSGMDRGNTEAFF. CDR3 coding DNA: TGTGCCAGCAGTGGGATGGACAGGGGAAACACTGAAGCTTTCTTT. The chain employs TRBV6-1 and TRBJ1-1; TRBD1 agrees at 9 bases. The CDR3 is 15 residues long. The germline gives CDR1 MNHNS, CDR2 SASEGT. The ends lost 4 bases at V and 2 bases at J; junction bases unmatched: 5.